This TCR beta chain came from a study of blood T cell repertoires in COVID-19. Trimming removed 4 bases at V and 6 bases at J, with 14 bases between. This CDR3 contains 14 residues. The germline CDR1 and CDR2 sequences are SGHNT and YYREEE (reference sequence). Method: immunoSEQ multiplex PCR; TCRdb's copy keeps in-frame clones and lacks some. This table holds 90,000 to 120,000 clones, about 80% found once. This rearrangement joins TRBV5-4 to TRBJ2-1; a possible D gene is TRBD2 (5 bases). The source of this sequence is a man in his fifties or sixties with acute or convalescent COVID-19. The sequenced sample consisted of peripheral blood. The CDR3 is CASSPPRRVNEQFF. In DNA form, the CDR3 reads TGTGCCAGCAGCCCACCCCGGCGGGTCAATGAGCAGTTCTTC.